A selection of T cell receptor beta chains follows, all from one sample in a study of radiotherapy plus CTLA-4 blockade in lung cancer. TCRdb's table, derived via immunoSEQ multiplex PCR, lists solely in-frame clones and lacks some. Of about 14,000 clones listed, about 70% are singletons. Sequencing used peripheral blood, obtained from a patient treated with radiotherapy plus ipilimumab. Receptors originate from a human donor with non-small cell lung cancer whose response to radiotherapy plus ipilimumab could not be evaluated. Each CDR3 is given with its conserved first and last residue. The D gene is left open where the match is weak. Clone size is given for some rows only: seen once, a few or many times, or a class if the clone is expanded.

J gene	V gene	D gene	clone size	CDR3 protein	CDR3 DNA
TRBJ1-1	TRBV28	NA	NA	CASRRYTEAFF	TGTGCCAGCAGGAGATACACTGAAGCTTTCTTT
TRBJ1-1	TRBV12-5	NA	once	CASGFSPNSITEAFF	TGTGCTAGTGGTTTTTCCCCGAACAGCATCACTGAAGCTTTCTTT
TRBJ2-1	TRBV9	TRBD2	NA	CASSRTSGGAYNEQFF	TGTGCCAGCAGCCGGACTAGCGGGGGGGCCTACAATGAGCAGTTCTTC
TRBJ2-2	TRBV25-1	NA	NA	CAGSVYRGTGELFF	TGTGCCGGCAGTGTATATAGGGGCACCGGGGAGCTGTTTTTT
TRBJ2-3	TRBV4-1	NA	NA	CASSHEIADTQYF	TGCGCCAGCAGCCACGAGATAGCGGATACGCAGTATTTT
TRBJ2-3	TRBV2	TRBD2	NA	CASLLAGGADTQYF	TGTGCCAGCCTACTAGCGGGAGGGGCAGATACGCAGTATTTT
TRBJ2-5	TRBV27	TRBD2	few	CASSPGGRQETQYF	TGTGCCAGCAGCCCGGGAGGGAGGCAAGAGACCCAGTACTTC
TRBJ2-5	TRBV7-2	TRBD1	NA	CASSLDRGETQYF	TGTGCCAGCAGCTTGGACAGGGGGGAGACCCAGTACTTC
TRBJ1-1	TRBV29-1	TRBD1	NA	CSDRGTGRSEAFF	TGCAGCGACCGGGGGACAGGACGGAGTGAAGCTTTCTTT
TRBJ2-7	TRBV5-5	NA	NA	CASSSLYEQYF	TGTGCCAGCAGCTCCCTCTACGAGCAGTACTTC
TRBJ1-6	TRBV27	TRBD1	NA	CASGDRAGYNSPLHF	TGTGCCAGCGGTGACAGGGCCGGCTATAATTCACCCCTCCACTTT
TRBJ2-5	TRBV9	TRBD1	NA	CASSPPIGQGGQETQYF	TGTGCCAGCAGCCCTCCCATCGGACAGGGGGGACAAGAGACCCAGTACTTC
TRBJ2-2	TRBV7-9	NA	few	CASSSTGIHNTGELFF	TGTGCCAGCAGCTCCACAGGTATCCACAACACCGGGGAGCTGTTTTTT
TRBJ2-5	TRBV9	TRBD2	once	CASSVGASGGAGQETQYF	TGTGCCAGCAGCGTAGGGGCTAGCGGGGGGGCAGGCCAAGAGACCCAGTACTTC
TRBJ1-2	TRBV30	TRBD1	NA	CAWSEGTGIYGYTF	TGTGCCTGGAGTGAAGGGACAGGGATCTATGGCTACACCTTC
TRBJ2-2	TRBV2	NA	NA	CASTRRAELFF	TGTGCCAGCACGCGGAGAGCGGAGCTGTTTTTT
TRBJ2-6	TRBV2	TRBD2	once	CASSGRTGANVLTF	TGTGCCAGCAGCGGGAGGACTGGGGCCAACGTCCTGACTTTC
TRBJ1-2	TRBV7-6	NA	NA	CASSSRLQGEGYTF	TGTGCCAGCAGCTCACGTCTACAGGGCGAAGGCTACACCTTC
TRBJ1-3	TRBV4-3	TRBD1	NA	CASSPDRDSSGNTIYF	TGCGCCAGCAGCCCCGATAGGGACAGCTCTGGAAACACCATATATTTT
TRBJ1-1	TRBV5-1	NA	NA	CASSLGANTEAFF	TGCGCCAGCAGCTTGGGGGCGAACACTGAAGCTTTCTTT
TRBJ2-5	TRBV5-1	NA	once	CASSSLHTQETQYF	TGCGCCAGCAGTAGCCTACACACCCAAGAGACCCAGTACTTC
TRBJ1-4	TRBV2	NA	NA	CASTREAWDEKLFF	TGTGCCAGCACCCGAGAGGCATGGGATGAAAAACTGTTTTTT
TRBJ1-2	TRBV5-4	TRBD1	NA	CASSLPGQGESYTF	TGTGCCAGCAGCTTGCCGGGACAGGGTGAAAGCTACACCTTC
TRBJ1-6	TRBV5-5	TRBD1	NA	CASSSSGGGVSPLHF	TGTGCCAGCAGCTCGTCAGGGGGTGGCGTCTCACCCCTCCACTTT
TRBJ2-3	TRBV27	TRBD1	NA	CASSPRTGQDTQYF	TGTGCCAGCAGTCCTCGGACAGGGCAGGATACGCAGTATTTT
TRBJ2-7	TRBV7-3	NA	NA	CASSMGTYEQYF	TGTGCCAGCAGTATGGGCACCTACGAGCAGTACTTC
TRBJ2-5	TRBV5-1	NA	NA	CASSWEAETQYF	TGCGCCAGCAGCTGGGAGGCAGAGACCCAGTACTTC
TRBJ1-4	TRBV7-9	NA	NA	CASSSSGHSNEKLFF	TGTGCCAGCAGCTCCTCGGGACATTCTAATGAAAAACTGTTTTTT
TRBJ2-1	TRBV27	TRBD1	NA	CASSLGQWAYEQFF	TGTGCCAGCAGCCTGGGACAGTGGGCATATGAGCAGTTCTTC
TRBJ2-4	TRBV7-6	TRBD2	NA	CASSPYGGGGSKNIQYF	TGTGCCAGCAGCCCTTACGGGGGGGGAGGATCCAAAAACATTCAGTACTTC
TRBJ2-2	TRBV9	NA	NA	CASSDSDGGELFF	TGTGCCAGCAGCGACTCCGACGGGGGGGAGCTGTTTTTT
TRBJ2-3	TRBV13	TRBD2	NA	CASSATSAGGTDTQYF	TGTGCCAGCAGCGCCACTAGCGCGGGTGGCACAGATACGCAGTATTTT
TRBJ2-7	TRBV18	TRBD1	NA	CASSLRIPGQGTQFSYEQYF	TGTGCCAGCTCACTCAGGATACCGGGACAGGGGACCCAATTCTCCTACGAGCAGTACTTC
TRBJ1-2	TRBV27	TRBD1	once	CASTRTGAYGYTF	TGTGCCAGCACGAGGACAGGAGCCTATGGCTACACCTTC
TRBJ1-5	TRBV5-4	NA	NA	CASSQELFQPQHF	TGCGCCAGCAGCCAAGAGCTTTTCCAGCCCCAGCATTTT
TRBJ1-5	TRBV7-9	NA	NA	CASSVGGVNQPQHF	TGTGCCAGCAGTGTAGGGGGGGTCAATCAGCCCCAGCATTTT
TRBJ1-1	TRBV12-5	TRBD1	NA	CASGKQGGGTEAFF	TGTGCTAGTGGGAAACAGGGGGGAGGCACTGAAGCTTTCTTT
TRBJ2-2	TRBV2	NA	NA	CASSWRLTNTGELFF	TGTGCCAGCAGCTGGCGGTTAACGAACACCGGGGAGCTGTTTTTT
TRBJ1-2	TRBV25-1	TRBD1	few	CASSEDRGGYGYTF	TGTGCCAGCAGTGAGGACAGGGGAGGCTATGGCTACACCTTC
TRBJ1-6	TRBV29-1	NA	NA	CSVWDGSNSPLHF	TGCAGCGTTTGGGACGGGAGTAATTCACCCCTCCACTTT
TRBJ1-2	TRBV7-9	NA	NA	CASSPQMALGYGYTF	TGTGCCAGCAGCCCCCAGATGGCCCTAGGATATGGCTACACCTTC
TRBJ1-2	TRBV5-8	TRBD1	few	CASSFTGANYGYTF	TGTGCCAGCAGCTTTACAGGGGCGAACTATGGCTACACCTTC
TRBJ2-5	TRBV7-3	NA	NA	CASSLTGDNQETQYF	TGTGCCAGCAGCTTAACGGGGGACAACCAAGAGACCCAGTACTTC
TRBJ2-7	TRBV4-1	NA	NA	CASSPTGLQTYEQYF	TGCGCCAGCAGCCCGACGGGACTGCAGACCTACGAGCAGTACTTC
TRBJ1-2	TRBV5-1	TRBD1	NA	CASSFSGTGGPIYGYTF	TGCGCCAGCAGCTTTTCCGGGACAGGAGGCCCAATCTATGGCTACACCTTC
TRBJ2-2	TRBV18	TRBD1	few	CASSRDSDTGELFF	TGTGCCAGCTCACGGGACAGCGACACCGGGGAGCTGTTTTTT
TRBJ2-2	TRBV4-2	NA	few	CASSQDRGPGELFF	TGTGCCAGCAGCCAAGATCGGGGTCCCGGGGAGCTGTTTTTT
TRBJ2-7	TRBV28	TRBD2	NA	CASSNRLAGVEQYF	TGTGCCAGCAGTAACAGACTAGCGGGGGTCGAGCAGTACTTC
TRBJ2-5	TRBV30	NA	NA	CAWSPQQGETQYF	TGTGCCTGGAGTCCACAACAGGGAGAGACCCAGTACTTC
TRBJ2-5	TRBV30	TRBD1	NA	CAWSGDRGWETQYF	TGTGCCTGGAGTGGGGACAGGGGTTGGGAGACCCAGTACTTC
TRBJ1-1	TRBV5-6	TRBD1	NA	CASSLDTRGWGTEAFF	TGTGCCAGCAGCTTGGACACCAGGGGGTGGGGAACTGAAGCTTTCTTT
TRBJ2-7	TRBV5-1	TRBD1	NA	CASASAQGKGTYEQYF	TGCGCCAGCGCCAGCGCACAGGGGAAGGGCACCTACGAGCAGTACTTC
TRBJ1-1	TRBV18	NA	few	CASSPSNRAGNTEAFF	TGTGCCAGCTCACCAAGCAACAGGGCCGGGAACACTGAAGCTTTCTTT
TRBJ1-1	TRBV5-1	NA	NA	CASSLGGLGTEAFF	TGCGCCAGCAGCTTGGGGGGGCTCGGCACTGAAGCTTTCTTT
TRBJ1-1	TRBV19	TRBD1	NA	CASSTTGQGAEAFF	TGTGCCAGTAGTACGACAGGACAGGGGGCTGAAGCTTTCTTT
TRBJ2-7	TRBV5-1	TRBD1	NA	CASSSGQGFTLVLEQYF	TGCGCCAGCAGCTCGGGACAGGGGTTTACCTTGGTATTGGAGCAGTACTTC
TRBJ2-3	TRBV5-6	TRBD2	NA	CASSLELGGGSTDTQYF	TGTGCCAGCAGCTTGGAGCTAGGCGGGGGGAGCACAGATACGCAGTATTTT
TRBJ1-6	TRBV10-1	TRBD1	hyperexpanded	CASTKLPGQCSPLHF	TGCGCCAGCACTAAACTACCGGGACAGTGTTCACCCCTCCACTTT
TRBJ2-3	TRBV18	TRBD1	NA	CASLQGRFTDTQYF	TGTGCCAGCTTACAGGGGCGGTTCACAGATACGCAGTATTTT